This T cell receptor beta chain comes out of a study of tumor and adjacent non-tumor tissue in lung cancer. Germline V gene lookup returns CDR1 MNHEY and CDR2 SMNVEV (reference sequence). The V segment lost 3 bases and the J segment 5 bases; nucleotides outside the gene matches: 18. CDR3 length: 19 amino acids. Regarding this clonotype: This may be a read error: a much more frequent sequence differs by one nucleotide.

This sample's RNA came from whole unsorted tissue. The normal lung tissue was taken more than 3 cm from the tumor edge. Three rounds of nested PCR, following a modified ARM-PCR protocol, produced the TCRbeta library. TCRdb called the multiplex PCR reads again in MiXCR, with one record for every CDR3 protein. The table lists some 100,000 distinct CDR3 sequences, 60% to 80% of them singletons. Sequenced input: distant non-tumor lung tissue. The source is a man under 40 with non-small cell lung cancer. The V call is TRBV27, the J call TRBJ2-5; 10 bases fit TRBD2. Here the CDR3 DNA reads TGTGCCAGCAGTTTTGTCGGACTAGCGGTGGGGCCTAGTGGCGAGACCCAGTACTTC. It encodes CASSFVGLAVGPSGETQYF.